The rows below give T cell receptor beta chains drawn from one sample of a study of blood T cell repertoires in COVID-19. Profiling relied on immunoSEQ multiplex PCR, and the TCRdb table lists in-frame clones only, not all of them. The sample contains fewer than 250,000 clones, approximately 81% of which appear only once. Sample: PBMCs or T cells enriched from blood (not recorded which). The receptors originated from a woman aged 45-60 years with acute COVID-19. The CDR3 runs from the conserved cysteine through the conserved F or W. Fields, in order: CDR3 length, J gene, V gene, D gene, clone size, CDR3 DNA, CDR3 protein. D genes are given only for firm matches. Size tells how often a clone was seen (once, few, many) or the class of an expanded clone, and some rows leave it out.

15 | TRBJ2-7 | TRBV9 | TRBD1 | - | TGTGCCAGCAGCGTAGGGGAACAGGGGGCTTACGAGCAGTACTTC | CASSVGEQGAYEQYF
12 | TRBJ1-6 | TRBV11-2 | - | - | TGTGCCAGCAGCTTCGGAGATTCACCCCTCCACTTT | CASSFGDSPLHF
16 | TRBJ2-7 | TRBV4-3 | TRBD2 | - | TGCGCCAGCAGCCAAGAGCTAGCGGGAGGGCCTTACGAGCAGTACTTC | CASSQELAGGPYEQYF
15 | TRBJ1-2 | TRBV6-4 | TRBD1 | - | TGTGCCAGCAGTGGAGGGACAGGATCTAACTATGGCTACACCTTC | CASSGGTGSNYGYTF
15 | TRBJ2-5 | TRBV28 | TRBD2 | - | TGTGCCAGCAGCGAAAACCGAGCGGGAATAGAGACCCAGTACTTC | CASSENRAGIETQYF
13 | TRBJ2-2 | TRBV14 | TRBD1 | - | TGTGCCAGCAGACTACAGGGGCCCGGGGAGCTGTTTTTT | CASRLQGPGELFF
19 | TRBJ1-2 | TRBV7-8 | TRBD1 | medium-sized | TGTGCCAGCAGCTTATTCATTCGTATTGGTGGGGACAGCAAATATGGCTACACCTTC | CASSLFIRIGGDSKYGYTF
12 | TRBJ1-4 | TRBV11-3 | - | - | TGTGCCAGCAGCTTAGGCCCGGGGGAACTGTTTTTT | CASSLGPGELFF
14 | TRBJ1-2 | TRBV6-5 | TRBD1 | - | TGTGCCAGCAGTTACGGGACAGGGGGCTATGGCTACACCTTC | CASSYGTGGYGYTF
16 | TRBJ1-5 | TRBV5-1 | - | - | TGCGCCAGCAGCCCCGGGACATTTATGGGCAATCAGCCCCAGCATTTT | CASSPGTFMGNQPQHF
13 | TRBJ2-5 | TRBV19 | - | - | TGTGCCAGTAGCGACACGATCCAAGAGACCCAGTACTTC | CASSDTIQETQYF
16 | TRBJ2-7 | TRBV28 | - | - | TGTGCCAGCAGTTACTCGGAGGACCTACCTAGCTACGAGCAGTACTTC | CASSYSEDLPSYEQYF
15 | TRBJ1-2 | TRBV5-1 | TRBD1 | - | TGCGCCAGCAGCTCCCCGGACAGGGCCGACTATGGCTACACCTTC | CASSSPDRADYGYTF
14 | TRBJ2-7 | TRBV4-2 | - | - | TGTGCCAGCAGCCAAGGAGGGGGAGACTACGAGCAGTACTTC | CASSQGGGDYEQYF
15 | TRBJ2-5 | TRBV7-2 | - | few | TGTGCCAGCAGCCTAAAGGGGGGGTATAGAGAGACCCAGTACTTC | CASSLKGGYRETQYF
15 | TRBJ1-5 | TRBV19 | - | - | TGTGCCAGTAGGAAACCCGGCGGAGCGGATGAGGCCCAGCATTTT | CASRKPGGADEAQHF
14 | TRBJ1-6 | TRBV18 | TRBD1 | - | TGTGCCAGCTCACCAGGGACAGGGGGATCGACCCTCCACTTT | CASSPGTGGSTLHF
13 | TRBJ2-2 | TRBV6-5 | - | - | TGTGCCAGCACCGGTGACAGAACCGGGGAGCTGTTTTTT | CASTGDRTGELFF
16 | TRBJ1-4 | TRBV6-5 | - | - | TGTGCCAGCAGTTACGGGAGAATAGGAGCTAATGAAAAACTGTTTTTT | CASSYGRIGANEKLFF
15 | TRBJ1-2 | TRBV7-2 | TRBD1 | few | TGTGCCAGCAGCTCCTCCGGACAGGGGAATCGTGGCTACACCTTC | CASSSSGQGNRGYTF
15 | TRBJ2-7 | TRBV7-2 | - | many | TGTGCCAGCAGCTTATCTACAGCAGACTCCTACGAGCAGTACTTC | CASSLSTADSYEQYF
16 | TRBJ1-5 | TRBV6-2/TRBV6-3 | - | - | TGTGCCAGCAGTTACGCGGACAGAATTGTCAATCAGCCCCAGCATTTT | CASSYADRIVNQPQHF
12 | TRBJ1-4 | TRBV7-6 | - | - | TGTGCCAGCAGCCTCCACGGTGAAAAACTGTTTTTT | CASSLHGEKLFF
13 | TRBJ1-5 | TRBV10-3 | - | - | TGTGCCATCAGTGAACAGGGCAGTCAGCCCCAGCATTTT | CAISEQGSQPQHF
17 | TRBJ1-4 | TRBV14 | TRBD1 | - | TGTGCCAGCAGCTTTGGGACAGGGTTGAGAACTAATGAAAAACTGTTTTTT | CASSFGTGLRTNEKLFF
14 | TRBJ1-4 | TRBV5-6 | - | - | TGTGCCAGCAGCGAGGAGGGGACTCTCGAAAAACTGTTTTTT | CASSEEGTLEKLFF
18 | TRBJ2-7 | TRBV4-3 | TRBD2 | - | TGCGCCAGCAGCCAATTCCCCGGGACTAGCGGGGCCAACTACGAGCAGTACTTC | CASSQFPGTSGANYEQYF
16 | TRBJ2-5 | TRBV24-1 | - | - | TGTGCCACCAGTGATCCATCTCAGGGGAACCAAGAGACCCAGTACTTC | CATSDPSQGNQETQYF
15 | TRBJ1-5 | TRBV7-6 | - | - | TGTGCCAGCAGCGAAATGTGGAGTAGCAATCAGCCCCAGCATTTT | CASSEMWSSNQPQHF
16 | TRBJ1-6 | TRBV14 | TRBD1 | - | TGTGCCAGCAGCCAAGGGACAGGTTTGGGTAATTCACCCCTCCACTTT | CASSQGTGLGNSPLHF
15 | TRBJ1-1 | TRBV6-5 | TRBD1 | few | TGTGCCAGCAGGACCGACGGACAGGGCGAGTTTGGTGCTTTCTTT | CASRTDGQGEFGAFF